The T cell receptor (beta chain) under discussion was sequenced for a study of cytomegalovirus exposure and HLA in healthy donors. The V gene's germline CDR1 is SEHNR and CDR2 FQNEAQ (reference sequence). V was pared by 4 bases and J by 1 base, with 5 bases between. The CDR3 is 14 amino acids. Regarding this clone: Its specificity is unknown.

PCR was performed using 60 Vbeta and 13 Jbeta primers. The data were produced by immunoSEQ multiplex PCR, yet TCRdb's version contains in-frame clones alone and is incomplete. The profile shows 100,000 to 150,000 clones, around 71% of them singletons. Study-level points and caveats: In a later analysis, parvovirus B19, influenza, CMV and Epstein-Barr virus appeared linked to several top co-occurrence clusters. It was fewer than 200 TCR beta chains that were listed as cytomegalovirus-associated. A later analysis, which compared TCR beta chains of equal frequency, found the HLA-associated ones more clonally expanded.

V and J are TRBV7-9 and TRBJ2-6; D unclear. The specimen was PBMCs. The receptor comes from an older woman in good health and CMV-seropositive. CDR3 sequence: CASSSSSGANVLTF. The CDR3 region has the DNA TGTGCCAGCAGCTCCAGTTCTGGGGCCAACGTCCTGACTTTC.